The T cell receptor (beta chain) described here comes from a study of blood T cell repertoires in COVID-19 (TCRdb year 2020). With respect to the entire study: Collaborator samples came from the United States, Italy and Spain and covered acute and convalescent phases of COVID-19. The material from the prospective study consisted of cDNA or gDNA derived from T cells, B-cell-depleted T cells, or PBMCs. Subjects who had been exposed to COVID-19, were actively infected with it, or had recovered from it provided the deeply sampled blood TCRbeta repertoires that made up the dataset. The repertoires were made available in a free public database intended to serve as a resource for research on the immune response to SARS-CoV-2. The samples were drawn from the first 160 participants of the ongoing ImmuneRACE study and from 1,254 subjects provided by 6 global collaborators. Nearly every sample came with metadata listing a de-identified subject ID, COVID-19 status, age in years and sex. HLA class I and class II types, where available, came from metadata supplied by the sample provider rather than from assay-based typing. The investigation overall reported the following: How much clinical and demographic metadata was included differed by source and by participant, and the metadata was provided uncurated.

TCRbeta CDR3 regions were amplified from genomic DNA using the immunoSEQ Assay, a bias-controlled multiplex PCR. In the original analysis: The number of nucleated cells in each sample was estimated by amplification of reference gene primers within the assay. Sequence reads were collapsed and filtered to measure the absolute abundance of every unique TCRbeta CDR3 rearrangement. Productive Simpson clonality was computed per sample as the square root of Simpson's diversity index over productive rearrangements. The immuneACCESS repertoire file appears here via TCRdb, limited to in-frame rearrangements. These files lack a portion of the clones; in checked studies, under half of the deficit traces to unresolved V genes, and the cause of the others is not known. V and J calls and clone size follow that table, whereas D and trimming were derived from the DNA. The sample table holds about 270,000 clones, of which over 75% were seen once. Over 7.5% of the sample is held by the ten biggest clonotypes.

As regards this clone: Its cognate antigen has yet to be identified. Nothing much larger sits one base from this clone, and base qualities are not available.

Its CDR3 holds 13 amino acids, cysteine through phenylalanine. The read is trimmed to its CDR3 DNA, 39 bases read in frame from base 1. V loses 7 bases of germline sequence and J loses 5 bases, and the interval between the two ends is 14 bases. For CDR1 and CDR2, the germline V gene lists KGHSH and LQKENI. Participants in the prospective study were aged roughly 18 to 89 years, lived in 24 United States geographic areas, and enrolled through a virtual design. In the prospective study, participants were assigned to cohorts based on the clinical history participants reported in a screening survey and a study questionnaire. In the prospective study, mobile phlebotomists collected whole blood, serum and a nasopharyngeal or oropharyngeal swab from each participant. Additional blood draws and questionnaires over an approximately 2-month period could optionally be provided by prospective study participants. Blood samples from the prospective study were shipped frozen or at room temperature prior to DNA extraction.

Recombination connected TRBV18 to TRBJ1-1, with no reliable assignment of the D segment. The sequence derives from a woman between 45 and 65 years old with acute COVID-19. Material: PBMCs or T cells enriched from blood (not recorded which). The nucleotide sequence reads TGTGCCAGCTTCACCAGGCCAGATACTGAAGCTTTCTTT. It specifies CASFTRPDTEAFF.